This T cell receptor (beta chain) was retrieved from a study of shared clonotypes between healthy human individuals. Study in general: Three CD4 naive, three CD4 memory, two CD8 naive and one CD8 memory plate were used per donor.

Positively selected for CCR7, the CD45RO-negative cells used as naive CD8 cells excluded terminally differentiated effector memory CD45RA+ cells. The material for each subset, its genomic DNA, was split evenly across several immunoSEQ plates. The assay was immunoSEQ multiplex PCR, and TCRdb's table has in-frame clones only and misses some. Altogether 560,000 or so clones are present, around 96% being singletons, with the ten largest covering roughly 0.12%. There are 12 residues in the CDR3. Germline-derived CDR1 and CDR2 are SGDLS and YYNGEE. The V end lost 3 bases, the J end lost 9 bases, and 10 bases lay between the germline ends. Study findings and constraints: Across subsets, estimated richness was generally greater for naive than for memory populations. It was the non-shared clonotypes that had lower generation probabilities than clonotypes shared by all four donors.

To note about this clone: Its target is unknown.

The material sequenced was naive CD8+ T cells sorted from blood. This TCR was recovered from a woman in her 30s in good health. The rearrangement links TRBV9 to TRBJ2-1; tentatively, D is TRBD2 (5 bases). CDR3 protein: CASSAVEGEQFF. In DNA, the CDR3 is TGTGCCAGCAGCGCCGTAGAGGGTGAGCAGTTCTTC.